This TCR beta chain appears in the sequencing data of a study of cytomegalovirus exposure and HLA in healthy donors. Study-wide results and limits: Later analysis associated a missense DCLRE1C variant with TCR beta V- and J-gene trimming. A later analysis reported that several of the most significant clusters appeared to be linked to common viral pathogens, among them Epstein-Barr virus.

The trim removed 4 bases at V and 1 base at J, leaving 6 bases unmatched. CDR1 is SGHNT and CDR2 is YYREEE in the germline V gene (reference sequence). This CDR3 region has 16 residues. On this clone: Antigen: not known.

The PCR was carried out with 60 Vbeta primers and 13 Jbeta primers. The protocol was immunoSEQ multiplex PCR, while the TCRdb copy is restricted to in-frame clones and leaves out a portion. The profile shows under 200,000 clones, approximately 80% of them singletons. This chain connects TRBV5-4 to TRBJ2-1; 9 nucleotides match TRBD2. This sequence was found in a woman aged 40 to 55 in good health and CMV-seropositive. Sequencing used PBMCs. The CDR3 DNA follows: TGTGCCAGCAGCGAGGATAGCGGGAGTTCCTACAATGAGCAGTTCTTC. It yields the protein CASSEDSGSSYNEQFF. The whole variable domain, filled in from reference TRBV5-4 and TRBJ2-1, reads ETGVTQSPTHLIKTRGQQVTLRCSSQSGHNTVSWYQQALGQGPQFIFQYYREEENGRGNFPPRFSGLQFPNYSSELNVNALELDDSALYLCASSEDSGSSYNEQFFGPGTRLTVL.